The present entry profiles one T cell receptor beta chain with its context. The CDR3 covers 14 residues. Germline CDR1 reads LNHDA; CDR2 reads SQIVND (reference sequence). Trimming shortened V by 5 bases and J by 5 bases, and 13 bases separated the two germline ends. These data belong to a study of blood T cell repertoires in COVID-19. Clones were sequenced by immunoSEQ multiplex PCR, and TCRdb holds only the in-frame ones, with some missing. The sample has roughly 160,000 clones, around two thirds seen once. V gene TRBV19 combines with J gene TRBJ2-1; maybe TRBD2 (5 bases). Source material: peripheral blood. The TCR sequence derives from an elderly woman with acute or convalescent COVID-19. The CDR3 coding sequence is TGTGCCAGTAGTCCTACGGGAACGGACAATGAGCAGTTCTTC. Protein product: CASSPTGTDNEQFF.